The clone carrying this TCR beta chain came up many times. Its target is not known. TCRdb analysed the 5' RACE reads with MiXCR anew, one entry per CDR3 protein. Of about 66,000 distinct CDR3 sequences listed, 4.5% to 5.5% are singletons. The data originate from a study of neurological immune-mediated disorders. Study-wide findings and caveats: Phylogenetic grouping assigned the repertoires of 18 of 34 multiple sclerosis patients to one related-CDR3 cluster, which constitutes a possible signature. HTLV-1-associated myelopathy displayed the greatest TCR clonal expansion, and multiple sclerosis exhibited the smallest, lower than that of healthy controls.

The CDR3 has 13 amino acids. The V gene lost 4 bases and the J gene lost 7 bases, with 13 bases spanning the gap. Germline values: CDR1 LGHDT, CDR2 YNNKEL (reference sequence). This receptor was taken from a man younger than 45 with multiple sclerosis. V is TRBV3-1 and J is TRBJ1-2; possible D gene TRBD1, 6 bases. Input material: PBMCs. The CDR3 sequence: CASSRTDSGGYTF. In nucleotides, the CDR3 is TGTGCCAGCAGCCGAACGGACAGCGGTGGCTACACCTTC.